This section outlines one T cell receptor (beta chain) sequence together with its context. The data were obtained in a study of OX40 agonist ivuxolimab in advanced cancers. About the study: The patients' treatment was ivuxolimab, an agonistic anti-OX40 (CD134) antibody. Prior checkpoint blockade (anti-PD-1, anti-PD-L1 or anti-CTLA-4) was permitted; less than 45% had it.

The method was immunoSEQ multiplex PCR; TCRdb's version includes in-frame clones alone and lacks a portion of them. The sample has 95,000 to 100,000 clones, 90% seen once. The source material was CD4+ or CD8+ T cells sorted from blood, sampled in a trial of the OX40 agonist ivuxolimab. This TCR was recovered from an adult with an advanced solid tumor such as melanoma, head and neck, liver or kidney cancer.

The CDR3 bases are TGCGCCAGCAGCCAAGAGCGGAGGATGAACACTGAAGCTTTCTTT. It is translated as CASSQERRMNTEAFF. The chain has TRBV4-3 and TRBJ1-1; no firm D call. CDR1 LGHNA and CDR2 YSLEER come from the germline V gene. V gave up 0 bases and J gave up 0 bases, with 8 bases separating them. The CDR3 runs 15 residues.